This is a list of T cell receptor beta chains from one sample in a study of blood T cell repertoires in COVID-19. The table came from immunoSEQ multiplex PCR; TCRdb's copy has only in-frame clones and leaves some out. The table lists 150,000 to 160,000 clones, about 79% of them singletons, with approximately 32% in the top ten. Source material: peripheral blood. Every receptor here comes from a woman aged 60-70 years with acute or convalescent COVID-19. Each CDR3 is given with its conserved first and last residue. The D gene is left open where the match is weak. Some rows mark clone size as missing; the rest say once, few, many or name a class of expanded clone.

CDR3 protein: CASSDGGLGTDTQYF
CDR3 DNA: TGTGCCAGCAGCGACGGGGGATTAGGCACAGATACGCAGTATTTT
V gene: TRBV7-3
J gene: TRBJ2-3
clone size: -
D gene: -

CDR3 protein: CASSGHPGASRGIEQFF
CDR3 DNA: TGTGCCAGCAGCGGACACCCAGGGGCCTCCCGGGGAATTGAGCAGTTCTTC
V gene: TRBV7-8
J gene: TRBJ2-1
clone size: -
D gene: -

CDR3 protein: CASSFRNQPQHF
CDR3 DNA: TGTGCCAGCAGTTTTCGGAATCAGCCCCAGCATTTT
V gene: TRBV12-3/TRBV12-4
J gene: TRBJ1-5
clone size: -
D gene: -

CDR3 protein: CASSQRANTEAFF
CDR3 DNA: TGCGCCAGCAGCCAGCGGGCGAACACTGAAGCTTTCTTT
V gene: TRBV4-1
J gene: TRBJ1-1
clone size: few
D gene: -

CDR3 protein: CASSYYQETQYF
CDR3 DNA: TGCGCCAGCAGCTACTACCAAGAGACCCAGTACTTC
V gene: TRBV5-1
J gene: TRBJ2-5
clone size: -
D gene: -

CDR3 protein: CASSYSLPSTDTQYF
CDR3 DNA: TGTGCCAGCAGTTACTCACTCCCTAGCACAGATACGCAGTATTTT
V gene: TRBV6-5
J gene: TRBJ2-3
clone size: -
D gene: -

CDR3 protein: CASSLGDLLTDTQYF
CDR3 DNA: TGCGCCAGCAGCTTGGGAGATCTGCTCACAGATACGCAGTATTTT
V gene: TRBV5-1
J gene: TRBJ2-3
clone size: -
D gene: -

CDR3 protein: CATSREREDNEQFF
CDR3 DNA: TGTGCCACCAGCAGAGAAAGAGAGGACAATGAGCAGTTCTTC
V gene: TRBV15
J gene: TRBJ2-1
clone size: -
D gene: -

CDR3 protein: CASSSRTGTYSGNTIYF
CDR3 DNA: TGCGCCAGCAGCTCACGGACAGGCACTTACTCTGGAAACACCATATATTTT
V gene: TRBV5-1
J gene: TRBJ1-3
clone size: few
D gene: TRBD1

CDR3 protein: CSVDSGGTTGELFF
CDR3 DNA: TGCAGCGTTGATAGCGGGGGGACCACCGGGGAGCTGTTTTTT
V gene: TRBV29-1
J gene: TRBJ2-2
clone size: -
D gene: TRBD2

CDR3 protein: CASSQNPRSGYTF
CDR3 DNA: TGTGCCAGCAGCCAAAATCCCCGCAGTGGCTACACCTTC
V gene: TRBV3-1/TRBV3-2
J gene: TRBJ1-2
clone size: -
D gene: -

CDR3 protein: CASSQGPRGYTF
CDR3 DNA: TGTGCCAGCAGCCAGGGCCCTCGTGGCTACACCTTC
V gene: TRBV12-3/TRBV12-4
J gene: TRBJ1-2
clone size: -
D gene: -

CDR3 protein: CATSSLVKGNGNEQFF
CDR3 DNA: TGTGCCACCAGCAGCCTCGTGAAGGGGAATGGCAATGAGCAGTTCTTC
V gene: TRBV15
J gene: TRBJ2-1
clone size: -
D gene: -

CDR3 protein: CASRGTTRGNTEAFF
CDR3 DNA: TGTGCCAGCAGGGGGACTACTAGGGGGAACACTGAAGCTTTCTTT
V gene: TRBV25-1
J gene: TRBJ1-1
clone size: -
D gene: -

CDR3 protein: CASSLAGVEVGYTF
CDR3 DNA: TGTGCCAGCAGCTTGGCCGGGGTAGAGGTTGGCTACACCTTC
V gene: TRBV7-9
J gene: TRBJ1-2
clone size: -
D gene: -

CDR3 protein: CASSFRPGDYGYTF
CDR3 DNA: TGTGCCAGCAGCTTCCGGCCCGGGGACTATGGCTACACCTTC
V gene: TRBV5-5
J gene: TRBJ1-2
clone size: -
D gene: -

CDR3 protein: CASSLRGESKTAHYGYTF
CDR3 DNA: TGTGCCAGCAGCCTCCGAGGTGAATCGAAGACGGCGCACTATGGCTACACCTTC
V gene: TRBV7-2
J gene: TRBJ1-2
clone size: once
D gene: -

CDR3 protein: CASSIPLADFTDTQYF
CDR3 DNA: TGCGCCAGCAGCATCCCCCTAGCGGACTTCACAGATACGCAGTATTTT
V gene: TRBV5-1
J gene: TRBJ2-3
clone size: -
D gene: TRBD2

CDR3 protein: CASSPWGGVNTEAFF
CDR3 DNA: TGCGCCAGCAGCCCATGGGGGGGGGTGAACACTGAAGCTTTCTTT
V gene: TRBV5-1
J gene: TRBJ1-1
clone size: -
D gene: -